This TCR beta chain emerged from a study of cytomegalovirus exposure and HLA in healthy donors. At the level of the study: In a later analysis, it was reported that the roughly 120 validation repertoires had been produced on the same platform as the 500 to 750 repertoires belonging to the first cohort.

Turning to this clone: Antigen specificity is unknown.

Study-level results: The tendency of first-cohort TCR clusters to co-occur in the 120 or so validation repertoires emerged from a later analysis.

The assay was immunoSEQ multiplex PCR, and TCRdb's table has in-frame clones only and misses some. The data show roughly 120,000 clones, with approximately 91% seen just once and around 4.5% held by the top ten. The clonotype was recovered from a man aged 18 to 30 in good health and CMV-seropositive. Material for sequencing was PBMCs.

The CDR3 bases are TGCGCCAGCAGCTTAAATTCAGAAAAACTGTTTTTT. Its protein is CASSLNSEKLFF. The rearrangement uses TRBV5-1 and TRBJ1-4; D unresolved. Germline V CDR1 and CDR2: SGHRS, YFSETQ. Trimming stripped 2 bases from V and 8 bases from J, with 7 bases between. CDR3 length: 12 residues.